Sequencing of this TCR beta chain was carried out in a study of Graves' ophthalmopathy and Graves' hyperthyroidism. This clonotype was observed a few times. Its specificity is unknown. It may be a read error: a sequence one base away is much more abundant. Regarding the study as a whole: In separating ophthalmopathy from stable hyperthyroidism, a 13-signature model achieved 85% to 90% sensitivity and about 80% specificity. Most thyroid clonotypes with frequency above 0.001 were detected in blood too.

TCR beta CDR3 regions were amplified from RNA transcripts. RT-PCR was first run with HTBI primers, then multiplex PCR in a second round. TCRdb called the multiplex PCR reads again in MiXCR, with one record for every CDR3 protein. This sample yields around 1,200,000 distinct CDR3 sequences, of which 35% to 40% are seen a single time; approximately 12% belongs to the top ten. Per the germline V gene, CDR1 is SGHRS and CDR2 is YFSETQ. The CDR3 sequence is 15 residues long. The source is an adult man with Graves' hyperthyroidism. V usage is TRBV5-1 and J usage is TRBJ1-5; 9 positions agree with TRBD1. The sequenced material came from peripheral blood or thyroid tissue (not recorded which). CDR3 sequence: CASSVGQGSNRPQHF. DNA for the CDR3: TGCGCCAGCAGCGTGGGACAGGGTAGCAATCGGCCCCAGCATTTT.